The clone carrying this TCR beta chain showed up just a few times. This sample is part of a study of cytomegalovirus exposure and HLA in healthy donors. Study at large: Roughly 80 million unique TCRs from HLA-typed donors made up an early data release.

Germline CDR1 is SGHKS and CDR2 is YYEKEE (reference sequence). The CDR3 spans 14 residues. Between the trimmed V and J ends, which lost 4 bases and 1 base, there was a span of 10 bases. Primers for the PCR totalled 60 Vbeta and 13 Jbeta. The protocol was immunoSEQ multiplex PCR, while the TCRdb copy is restricted to in-frame clones and leaves out a portion. The repertoire holds approximately 190,000 clones, with approximately 80% as singletons. Specimen: PBMCs. V gene TRBV5-5 combines with J gene TRBJ2-3; D uncertain. The TCR was taken from a man aged 40-49 years in good health and CMV-seropositive. CDR3 amino acids: CASSPWSGTDTQYF. Written as DNA, the CDR3 is TGTGCCAGCAGCCCCTGGAGTGGCACAGATACGCAGTATTTT.